The 20 T cell receptor beta chains presented below share a single source sample, sequenced in a study of cytomegalovirus exposure and HLA in healthy donors. The PCR contained 60 Vbeta and 13 Jbeta primers. Profiling relied on immunoSEQ multiplex PCR, and the TCRdb table lists in-frame clones only, not all of them. The sample shows more than 95,000 clones, around 74% of them seen only once. Sequencing input: PBMCs. The origin of the receptors is a woman aged 40 to 49 in good health and CMV-seropositive.

The rearrangement joins TRBV9 to TRBJ2-7; D gene ambiguous. Germline V lookup: CDR1 SGDLS, CDR2 YYNGEE. This CDR3 has 15 amino acids. Trimming cost V 4 bases and J 0 bases, with 14 bases left between them. Written as DNA, the CDR3 is TGTGCCAGCAGCCCGGCTTGGCAGGCCTCCTACGAGCAGTACTTC. As protein: CASSPAWQASYEQYF.

The chain is built from TRBV7-9 and TRBJ2-5, with 8 bases fitting TRBD1. Per the germline V gene, CDR1 is SEHNR and CDR2 is FQNEAQ (reference sequence). Trimming cost V 6 bases and J 4 bases; bases outside gene matches: 4. The CDR3 has 13 residues. CDR3 DNA sequence: TGTGCCAGCAGGACAGGGGATGGAGAGACCCAGTACTTC. It encodes CASRTGDGETQYF.

This clone showed up just once. The chain employs TRBV2 and TRBJ2-7; TRBD1 might be the D (5 bases). Trimming took off 5 bases at V and 2 bases at J, with 16 bases between the two ends. This CDR3 has 15 residues. Germline V gives CDR1 SNHLY, CDR2 FYNNEI. As DNA, the CDR3 is TGTGCCAGCAGTTCTGACAGCTACACGCCCTACGAGCAGTACTTC. Its translation is CASSSDSYTPYEQYF.

The chain joins TRBV27 to TRBJ2-3; 7 bases agree with TRBD1. V lost 3 bases, J lost 3 bases, and 6 bases stayed unmatched. CDR1 and CDR2 (germline): MNHEY, SMNVEV (reference sequence). The CDR3 totals 15 residues. CDR3 region: CASSFSGGLTDTQYF. In nucleotides, the CDR3 is TGTGCCAGCAGTTTTTCAGGGGGTTTAACAGATACGCAGTATTTT.

The rearrangement uses TRBV5-1 and TRBJ2-7, with D possibly TRBD1 on 5 matching bases. The CDR3 runs 15 residues. V lost 0 bases to trimming and J lost 6 bases, with 16 bases between them. Germline loops: CDR1 SGHRS, CDR2 YFSETQ. The CDR3: CASSLAPGWDSEQYF. The CDR3 bases are TGCGCCAGCAGCTTGGCCCCAGGGTGGGATTCCGAGCAGTACTTC.

This clone was seen only once. The chain recombines TRBV4-3 with TRBJ2-4, with D tentatively TRBD1 (5 bases). From germline, CDR1 is LGHNA and CDR2 YSLEER. CDR3 length: 18 residues. V was trimmed by 0 bases and J by 9 bases, leaving 24 bases between them. CDR3 amino acids: CASSQDWRREPRGSIQYF. CDR3 bases: TGCGCCAGCAGCCAAGATTGGCGGAGAGAGCCAAGGGGTTCCATTCAGTACTTC.

The V gene is TRBV4-1, the J gene TRBJ2-7, with a tentative D call TRBD1 (6 bases). Between the trimmed V and J ends, which lost 1 base and 3 bases, there was a span of 10 bases. This CDR3 spans 14 amino acids. Germline lookup yields CDR1 MGHRA and CDR2 YSYEKL. The CDR3 region is CASSQVQGIYEQYF. The CDR3 nucleotides are TGCGCCAGCAGCCAAGTACAGGGTATCTACGAGCAGTACTTC.

This rearrangement joins TRBV2 to TRBJ2-3, with 8 bases fitting TRBD2. The CDR3 contains 15 residues. Germline V gives CDR1 SNHLY, CDR2 FYNNEI. With 7 bases clipped from V and 4 bases from J, the junction kept 10 bases outside the gene matches. CDR3 sequence reads: CASNTRGGLADTQYF. CDR3 coding DNA: TGTGCCAGCAACACACGGGGGGGCCTGGCAGATACGCAGTATTTT.

This clone came up a few times. The chain links TRBV28 to TRBJ1-2; no clear D gene. With 8 bases removed from V and 0 bases from J, the gap between germline ends came to 19 bases. This CDR3 spans 16 amino acids. Germline loops: CDR1 MDHEN, CDR2 SYDVKM. CDR3 nucleotide sequence: TGTGCCAGCCTAACACACAGCAGACCGCCTAACTATGGCTACACCTTC. Translated, it gives CASLTHSRPPNYGYTF.

This chain joins TRBV25-1 and TRBJ2-2; TRBD1 is a possible D gene (6 bases). This CDR3 is built from 14 residues. Trimming shortened V by 7 bases and J by 1 base, and 10 bases separated the two germline ends. Germline CDR1 is MGHDK and CDR2 is SYGVNS. This CDR3 reads CASTPDRNTGELFF. CDR3 bases: TGTGCCAGCACACCGGACAGGAACACCGGGGAGCTGTTTTTT.

The rearrangement links TRBV19 to TRBJ1-2, with TRBD1 as a possible D gene (6 bases). The CDR3 covers 24 residues. Germline V gives CDR1 LNHDA, CDR2 SQIVND (reference sequence). The germline V and J ends were trimmed by 4 bases and 2 bases, with 41 bases remaining between them. The CDR3 DNA reads TGTGCCAGTAGTAGGGGAGACCGTGGGCTGAGGGGGTTAATTACCTTTCTATGGAACTATGGCTACACCTTC. Translating it yields CASSRGDRGLRGLITFLWNYGYTF.

The J gene is TRBJ1-2, the V gene TRBV11-2, with 8 bases matching TRBD1. The CDR3 is 14 residues long. V lost 4 bases, J lost 8 bases, and 9 bases stayed unmatched. CDR1 SGHAT and CDR2 FQNNGV come from the germline V gene. Written as DNA, the CDR3 is TGTGCCAGCAGCTCGGAAGGACAGGGTCGGGGCTACACCTTC. Translation: CASSSEGQGRGYTF.

DNA of the CDR3: TGCGCCAGCAGCCCCAATCAGGGGCAGGGAGCTTTCTTT. It codes for CASSPNQGQGAFF. J is TRBJ1-1 and V is TRBV5-1; tentatively, D is TRBD1 (6 bases). V was shortened by 4 bases and J by 10 bases, with 17 bases between the two germline ends. The CDR3 length is 13 residues. Germline V CDR1 and CDR2: SGHRS, YFSETQ.

This chain connects TRBV6-5 to TRBJ1-1; no clear D. The CDR3 is 12 amino acids. Trimming cost V 4 bases and J 1 base, with 4 bases left between them. The germline V gene encodes CDR1 MNHEY and CDR2 SVGAGI. CDR3 in DNA: TGTGCCAGCAGTTCCCAGAACACTGAAGCTTTCTTT. Its protein is CASSSQNTEAFF.

About this clone: A read error may produce the germline difference seen at one junction end. The chain uses TRBV7-9 and TRBJ2-7; 10 bases agree with TRBD1. Germline CDR1 is SEHNR and CDR2 is FQNEAQ (reference sequence). CDR3 length: 14 amino acids. The CDR3 sequence is CSSSSTGGEYEQYF. CDR3 in DNA: TGTTCCAGCAGCTCGACAGGGGGCGAGTACGAGCAGTACTTC.

The chain combines TRBV18 with TRBJ2-7; TRBD2 is a possible D gene (5 bases). In germline, CDR1 is KGHSH, CDR2 LQKENI. The CDR3 covers 14 residues. The V gene lost 3 bases and the J gene lost 2 bases, with 11 bases spanning the gap. CDR3 protein: CASSPQRITYEQYF. In nucleotides, the CDR3 is TGTGCCAGCTCACCTCAGCGGATCACCTACGAGCAGTACTTC.

The rearrangement uses TRBV4-1 and TRBJ2-1; tentative D call: TRBD2 (6 bases). CDR3 length: 18 residues. Germline CDR1 reads MGHRA; CDR2 reads YSYEKL. Trimming pared 0 bases from V and 1 base from J, leaving 16 bases between. This CDR3 is CASSQDIGGIGSYNEQFF. Here the CDR3 DNA reads TGCGCCAGCAGCCAAGATATCGGGGGTATAGGTTCCTACAATGAGCAGTTCTTC.

The V and J genes are TRBV5-1 and TRBJ2-7, with D hard to call. Germline assignment: CDR1 SGHRS and CDR2 YFSETQ. V lost 0 bases and J 3 bases, leaving 10 bases between the germline ends. This CDR3 spans 14 amino acids. CDR3 amino acids: CASSLDPGLYEQYF. The CDR3 DNA follows: TGCGCCAGCAGCTTGGATCCAGGCCTCTACGAGCAGTACTTC.

The chain couples TRBV5-4 to TRBJ1-5, with D maybe TRBD1 (5 bases). CDR1 SGHNT and CDR2 YYREEE come from the germline V gene (reference sequence). V shed 1 base and J shed 3 bases, with 11 bases lying between them. This CDR3 is 15 amino acids long. Here the CDR3 DNA reads TGTGCCAGCAGCTTGACTCCACAGGCCAATCAGCCCCAGCATTTT. Its translation: CASSLTPQANQPQHF.

The chain employs TRBV27 and TRBJ1-5, with 8 bases that match TRBD1. CDR3 length: 14 amino acids. V shed 5 bases and J 9 bases; nucleotides not matched to a gene: 9. Germline-derived CDR1 and CDR2 are MNHEY and SMNVEV (reference sequence). This CDR3 is CASSPGTGSAPQHF. The CDR3, as DNA: TGTGCCAGCAGTCCTGGGACAGGCTCTGCGCCCCAGCATTTT.